The next 32 T cell receptor beta chains were all read from a single sample in a study of control samples from healthy donors and cancer patients. Assay used: immunoSEQ multiplex PCR; TCRdb lists only in-frame clones, some missing. The table includes fewer than 120,000 clones, 88% detected once. Sequencing used PBMCs. The source of these receptors is a woman aged 60-75 years with lung cancer.

V gene TRBV18 combines with J gene TRBJ1-6; 7 bases agree with TRBD1. With V trimmed by 3 bases and J by 7 bases, 6 bases remained unmatched. The CDR3 sequence is 15 residues long. Germline CDR1 and CDR2: KGHSH and LQKENI. CDR3 loop: CASSPLTGRNSPLHF. CDR3 bases: TGTGCCAGCTCACCGTTGACAGGGAGGAATTCACCCCTCCACTTT.

In this sample, this clone turned up once. The chain has TRBV30 and TRBJ1-3; D is unresolved. Germline loops: CDR1 GTSNPN, CDR2 SVGIG (reference sequence). V was cut by 3 bases and J by 4 bases, with 7 bases left in between. This CDR3 is built from 12 residues. In DNA, the CDR3 is TGTGCCTGGAGGGTTAGGGGAAACACCATATATTTT. Translating it yields CAWRVRGNTIYF.

CDR3 in amino acids: CAWSTGLGNTIYF. For the CDR3, the DNA is TGTGCCTGGAGTACAGGATTAGGAAACACCATATATTTT. The chain has TRBV30 and TRBJ1-3, with TRBD1 as a possible D gene (5 bases). Trimming removed 2 bases at V and 4 bases at J, with 9 bases between. CDR3 size: 13 residues. Looked up from germline, CDR1 is GTSNPN and CDR2 is SVGIG (reference sequence).

This rearrangement joins TRBV7-9 to TRBJ1-1; 9 bases fit TRBD1. V shed 4 bases and J 1 base; nucleotides not matched to a gene: 1. This CDR3 has 14 residues. The germline V gene has CDR1 SEHNR and CDR2 FQNEAQ (reference sequence). In nucleotides, the CDR3 is TGTGCCAGCAGCTCGGGACAGGGGAACACTGAAGCTTTCTTT. Protein: CASSSGQGNTEAFF. The full variable domain, in which reference TRBV7-9 and TRBJ1-1 provide the parts outside the CDR3, is DTGVSQNPRHKITKRGQNVTFRCDPISEHNRLYWYRQTLGQGPEFLTYFQNEAQLEKSRLLSDRFSAERPKGSFSTLEIQRTEQGDSAMYLCASSSGQGNTEAFFGQGTRLTVV.

J is TRBJ1-1 and V is TRBV6-5, with TRBD1 matching over 7 bases. This CDR3 is built from 14 residues. After removal of 6 bases from V and 5 bases from J, the junction contained 9 bases not matched to a gene. Per the germline V gene, CDR1 is MNHEY and CDR2 is SVGAGI. Here the CDR3 reads CASRPDRVGTEAFF. CDR3 coding DNA: TGTGCCAGCAGACCAGACAGGGTAGGAACTGAAGCTTTCTTT.

CDR3: CASSLSGTGYYGYTF. CDR3 nucleotide sequence: TGTGCCAGCAGTTTATCAGGGACAGGGTACTATGGCTACACCTTC. V gene TRBV28 combines with J gene TRBJ1-2; TRBD1 agrees at 9 bases. V shed 1 base, J shed 3 bases, and the junction held 3 bases outside the gene matches. From germline, CDR1 is MDHEN and CDR2 SYDVKM. The CDR3 sequence is 15 residues long.

This clone was found once. J is TRBJ1-1 and V is TRBV25-1; the D is unclear. Trimming shortened V by 5 bases and J by 5 bases, and 12 bases separated the two germline ends. The CDR3 extends over 13 amino acids. Germline assignment: CDR1 MGHDK and CDR2 SYGVNS. CDR3 in DNA: TGTGCCAGCAGTCTTTTAGGCGGGACTGAAGCTTTCTTT. Protein: CASSLLGGTEAFF.

This chain connects TRBV29-1 to TRBJ2-5; TRBD1 matches at 8 bases. Germline V lookup: CDR1 SQVTM, CDR2 ANQGSEA. Trimming removed 4 bases from V and 4 bases from J; junction bases left unmatched: 5. This CDR3 has 13 amino acids. CDR3 sequence: CSVAAGGAETQYF. Written as DNA, the CDR3 is TGCAGCGTTGCGGCAGGGGGCGCAGAGACCCAGTACTTC.

V and J are TRBV5-1 and TRBJ2-5; D perhaps matches TRBD1 (5 bases). This CDR3 comprises 13 residues. The V and J ends lost 3 bases and 2 bases respectively, with 8 bases between them. Germline CDR1 reads SGHRS; CDR2 reads YFSETQ. CDR3 sequence: CASSSDRQETQYF. In DNA, the CDR3 is TGCGCCAGCAGCTCAGACAGACAAGAGACCCAGTACTTC.

The chain recombines TRBV18 with TRBJ2-2, with D perhaps TRBD1 (6 bases). Germline-derived CDR1 and CDR2 are KGHSH and LQKENI. The CDR3 extends over 16 amino acids. Trimming took 0 bases from V and 6 from J, leaving 14 bases between them. The chain's CDR3 is CASSPPPAGEPGELFF. CDR3 DNA: TGTGCCAGCTCACCACCCCCCGCAGGGGAACCCGGGGAGCTGTTTTTT.

The chain combines TRBV6-4 with TRBJ2-2; D is undetermined. This CDR3 region has 13 residues. V lost 5 bases and J 5 bases, leaving 9 bases between the germline ends. From germline, CDR1 is MRHNA and CDR2 SNTAGT. The CDR3 sequence: CASSPDLTGELFF. The CDR3 DNA is TGTGCCAGCAGTCCTGACTTAACCGGGGAGCTGTTTTTT.

This clone was recorded once. The chain has TRBV6-1 and TRBJ2-1; D could derive from TRBD1 or TRBD2 (5 bases each). V lost 1 base and J lost 7, with 8 bases in between. This CDR3 is 13 amino acids long. CDR1 and CDR2 from the germline V gene are MNHNS and SASEGT. The DNA for the CDR3 is TGTGCCAGCAGTGAAGAATGGGGGAATGAGCAGTTCTTC. Encoded protein: CASSEEWGNEQFF.

This clone has more than one count but fewer than ten. This chain joins TRBV2 and TRBJ1-1, with TRBD1 identical over 7 bases. This CDR3 comprises 13 residues. The V and J ends lost 4 bases and 2 bases, in that order; junction bases with no gene match: 1. Germline V gene data show CDR1 as SNHLY and CDR2 as FYNNEI. CDR3 nucleotide sequence: TGTGCCAGCAGTGGACAGGGAAACACTGAAGCTTTCTTT. Protein product: CASSGQGNTEAFF. Looking up the rest from reference TRBV2 and TRBJ1-1 gives the full variable domain: EPEVTQTPSHQVTQMGQEVILRCVPISNHLYFYWYRQILGQKVEFLVSFYNNEISEKSEIFDDQFSVERPDGSNFTLKIRSTKLEDSAMYFCASSGQGNTEAFFGQGTRLTVV.

The V gene is TRBV5-1, the J gene TRBJ1-1; possibly TRBD1 for D (6 bases). V lost 7 bases and J lost 3, with 22 bases in between. The CDR3 totals 16 residues. Looked up from germline, CDR1 is SGHRS and CDR2 is YFSETQ. The CDR3, as DNA: TGCGCCAGCCACGAGACAGGTTCCACTGCGGACACTGAAGCTTTCTTT. It is translated as CASHETGSTADTEAFF.

The CDR3 spells CASTTQRGEKLFF. CDR3 DNA sequence: TGTGCCAGCACTACACAACGGGGGGAAAAACTGTTTTTT. The chain recombines TRBV12-3 or TRBV12-4 with TRBJ1-4, with a weak D call TRBD1 (5 bases). This CDR3 spans 13 amino acids. V was cut by 7 bases and J by 8 bases, with 14 bases left in between.

The J gene is TRBJ2-1, the V gene TRBV30, with D perhaps TRBD1 or TRBD2 (6 bases each). V lost 2 bases to trimming and J lost 0 bases, with 20 bases between them. The length of the CDR3 is 18 residues. CDR1 is GTSNPN, CDR2 SVGIG, per germline (reference sequence). The CDR3 DNA is TGTGCCTGGAGTACGCCGGGGGCGTGGGACTCCTCCTACAATGAGCAGTTCTTC. Translation gives CAWSTPGAWDSSYNEQFF.

The chain combines TRBV6-2 or TRBV6-3 with TRBJ2-3, with D unclear. Germline loops: CDR1 MNHEY, CDR2 SVGEGT. The CDR3 loop spans 16 amino acids. V lost 0 bases, J lost 2 bases, and 12 bases lay in between. The CDR3 nucleotides read TGTGCCAGCAGTTACTCAATATTGGGGTCCACAGATACGCAGTATTTT. It yields the protein CASSYSILGSTDTQYF.

This clone showed up just a few times. The chain couples TRBV6-1 to TRBJ1-2, with TRBD1 matching 7 bases. Germline V CDR1 and CDR2: MNHNS, SASEGT. The trim removed 2 bases at V and 6 bases at J, leaving 6 bases unmatched. This CDR3 is built from 14 residues. In DNA form, the CDR3 reads TGTGCCAGCAGTGAATCCGGACAGGCGAATGGCTACACCTTC. Translation gives CASSESGQANGYTF.

The chain has TRBV5-1 and TRBJ1-6; possibly TRBD1 for D (6 bases). The V and J ends lost 0 bases and 7 bases respectively, with 11 bases between them. This CDR3 region has 15 residues. From germline, CDR1 is SGHRS and CDR2 YFSETQ. Here the CDR3 DNA reads TGCGCCAGCAGCTTGGGCTCAGGGGCCAATTCACCCCTCCACTTT. Amino acids: CASSLGSGANSPLHF.

The chain recombines TRBV19 with TRBJ2-5, with D possibly being TRBD1 (5 bases). The germline V gene has CDR1 LNHDA and CDR2 SQIVND (reference sequence). V lost 3 bases and J 5 bases, leaving 16 bases between the germline ends. CDR3 length equals 15 residues. The DNA of the CDR3 is TGTGCCAGTAGTATCAGACAGACCTACGTGGAGACCCAGTACTTC. This gives the protein CASSIRQTYVETQYF.

The J gene is TRBJ2-1, the V gene TRBV11-2; TRBD1 matches at 10 bases. The junction had 10 bases not matched to a gene; V was cut back by 5 bases and J by 6 bases. Germline CDR1 SGHAT, CDR2 FQNNGV. The CDR3 is made up of 16 amino acids. This CDR3 reads CASSTGTGAYINEQFF. For the CDR3, the DNA is TGTGCCAGCAGCACCGGGACAGGGGCCTATATCAATGAGCAGTTCTTC.

Notes on this clone: Other DNA sequences in this sample translate to the same CDR3. The chain joins TRBV19 to TRBJ1-1; D remains ambiguous. CDR1 is LNHDA, CDR2 SQIVND, per germline (reference sequence). The CDR3 totals 12 residues. Trimming removed 4 bases at V and 2 bases at J, with 5 bases between. Here the CDR3 reads CASSTANTEAFF. CDR3 DNA sequence: TGTGCCAGTAGTACAGCAAACACTGAAGCTTTCTTT.

The gene calls are TRBV12-2 and TRBJ2-5; the table's D call, TRBD2, has no DNA check behind it. TRBV12-2 corresponds to a pseudogene. The CDR3 runs 17 residues. Here the CDR3 reads CASRLAVALRLRETQYF. In DNA form, the CDR3 reads TGTGCAAGTCGCTTAGCGGTAGCACTGCGCTTAAGAGAGACCCAGTACTTC.

V is TRBV19 and J is TRBJ2-2; 7 bases line up with TRBD1. The V and J ends lost 7 bases and 6 bases, in that order; junction bases with no gene match: 8. The CDR3 extends over 14 amino acids. The germline V gene encodes CDR1 LNHDA and CDR2 SQIVND (reference sequence). CDR3 protein: CASKEQGSAGELFF. CDR3 nucleotide sequence: TGTGCCAGTAAAGAACAGGGGTCGGCCGGGGAGCTGTTTTTT.

The chain uses TRBV27 and TRBJ2-7, with D uncertain. The germline V gene encodes CDR1 MNHEY and CDR2 SMNVEV (reference sequence). Deletions cut 9 bases from V and 5 bases from J, with 8 bases between. The CDR3 runs to 10 residues. CDR3 sequence reads: CASILNEQYF. The CDR3 region has the DNA TGTGCCAGTATTCTCAACGAGCAGTACTTC.

The chain employs TRBV5-1 and TRBJ2-7; TRBD1 might be the D (5 bases). There are 14 residues in the CDR3. CDR1 SGHRS and CDR2 YFSETQ come from the germline V gene. With 4 bases removed from V and 4 bases from J, the gap between germline ends came to 15 bases. CDR3 sequence reads: CASSHPDRGYEQYF. The CDR3 DNA is TGCGCCAGCAGCCACCCAGACAGAGGTTACGAGCAGTACTTC.

The chain uses TRBV27 and TRBJ2-7, with 10 positions matching TRBD1. CDR1 and CDR2 (germline): MNHEY, SMNVEV (reference sequence). V shed 1 base and J 6 bases; nucleotides not matched to a gene: 9. This CDR3 is 16 amino acids long. This CDR3 is CASSLWGDRGSPEQYF. DNA for the CDR3: TGTGCCAGCAGTTTATGGGGGGACAGGGGATCACCCGAGCAGTACTTC.

The CDR3 is CASSPGLAVTGELFF. Written as DNA, the CDR3 is TGCGCCAGCAGCCCAGGACTAGCGGTCACCGGGGAGCTGTTTTTT. V usage is TRBV5-1 and J usage is TRBJ2-2, with 10 bases aligning to TRBD2. There are 15 residues in the CDR3. Germline-derived CDR1 and CDR2 are SGHRS and YFSETQ. Germline trimming cut 4 bases from V and 4 bases from J; bases unmatched to any gene: 4.

The CDR3 loop is CASSYSPTGHGNTIYF. The CDR3 nucleotides read TGTGCCAGCAGTTACAGCCCAACGGGACATGGAAACACCATATATTTT. The chain joins TRBV6-2 or TRBV6-3 to TRBJ1-3; tentatively, D is TRBD1 (6 bases). V lost 2 bases and J lost 3, with 14 bases in between. The germline gives CDR1 MNHEY, CDR2 SVGEGT. CDR3 length: 16 amino acids.

The chain joins TRBV6-2 or TRBV6-3 to TRBJ1-6; 7 nucleotides match TRBD1. V gave up 2 bases and J gave up 7 bases; unmatched junction bases: 5. The length of the CDR3 is 15 residues. Germline V gene sequence: CDR1 MNHEY, CDR2 SVGEGT. The CDR3 coding sequence is TGTGCCAGCAGTTACGCTCCGGGACAGAATTCACCCCTCCACTTT. Translation: CASSYAPGQNSPLHF.

In regard to this clone: The sample has other DNA sequences that encode this CDR3 too. For the CDR3, the DNA is TGTGCCAGCAGTCTCCAGGGGAACACTGAAGCTTTCTTT. It encodes CASSLQGNTEAFF. This chain connects TRBV12-3 or TRBV12-4 to TRBJ1-1; a possible D gene is TRBD1 (5 bases). The V end lost 5 bases, the J end lost 1 base, and 8 bases lay between the germline ends. The CDR3 runs 13 residues.

V usage is TRBV5-1 and J usage is TRBJ2-1, with D maybe TRBD1 (6 bases). The V and J ends lost 1 base and 0 bases respectively, with 8 bases between them. Per germline, CDR1 SGHRS and CDR2 YFSETQ. This CDR3 region has 15 residues. The CDR3 DNA reads as TGCGCCAGCAGCTTGACAGGGAGCTCCTACAATGAGCAGTTCTTC. It encodes CASSLTGSSYNEQFF.